This TCR beta chain is drawn from a study of T-cell memory formation after mild COVID-19. Background on the study: Largely, the TCR clusters proved donor specific.

A single record per CDR3 protein comes from TCRdb applying MiXCR to the 5' RACE reads. The table lists roughly 550,000 distinct CDR3 sequences, roughly 22% of them singletons. Germline CDR1 is SGDLS and CDR2 is YYNGEE. This CDR3 region has 15 residues. V lost 4 bases to trimming and J lost 4 bases, with 14 bases between them. This chain uses TRBV9 with TRBJ2-2, with a weak D call TRBD2 (6 bases). The sample taken for sequencing was PBMCs or a T cell subset sorted from them (not recorded which). This TCR came from an adult woman who had mild COVID-19 (a few samples of this study predate the infection). Cell type and time point are not known. CDR3: CASSYSGTSTGELFF. The CDR3 coding sequence is TGTGCCAGCAGCTACTCCGGGACTTCCACCGGGGAGCTGTTTTTT.